These 31 T cell receptor beta chains originate from one sample sequenced in a study of control samples from healthy donors and cancer patients. Sequencing was performed with immunoSEQ multiplex PCR; in TCRdb, only in-frame clones are kept and a portion is missing. Among roughly 190,000 clones listed, around 93% were seen once. The sample consisted of blood. The receptors stem from a man aged 30 to 45 in good health.

The V call is TRBV28, the J call TRBJ2-7; D uncertain. V gave up 6 bases and J gave up 7 bases, with 13 bases separating them. CDR1 is MDHEN, CDR2 SYDVKM, per germline. The CDR3 is 12 residues long. CDR3 sequence (DNA): TGTGCCAGCAGCCTAGGTACTCGGGAGCAGTACTTC. Protein: CASSLGTREQYF.

The genes are TRBV7-8 and TRBJ2-7, with D possibly being TRBD1 (5 bases). The CDR3 is 15 residues long. In germline, CDR1 is SGHVS, CDR2 FQNEAQ. V dropped 2 bases and J dropped 1 base, with 12 bases sitting between them. CDR3 coding DNA: TGTGCCAGCAGCTTATATCGTCAGGGATCCTACGAGCAGTACTTC. Residues: CASSLYRQGSYEQYF.

The genes are TRBV15 and TRBJ2-2; D gene ambiguous. V was cut by 1 base and J by 2 bases, with 8 bases left in between. Germline V gives CDR1 LNHNV, CDR2 YYDKDF (reference sequence). This CDR3 has 15 residues. The CDR3 coding sequence is TGTGCCACCAGCAGAGCCGTTACCAACACCGGGGAGCTGTTTTTT. Amino acid sequence: CATSRAVTNTGELFF.

This sequence joins TRBV19 and TRBJ2-5, with 7 positions matching TRBD2. The V gene's germline CDR1 is LNHDA and CDR2 SQIVND (reference sequence). V shed 6 bases and J 5 bases; nucleotides not matched to a gene: 12. The length of the CDR3 is 15 residues. The CDR3 loop reads CASRPAGRPRETQYF. The DNA for the CDR3 is TGTGCCAGTAGGCCAGCGGGGCGCCCACGGGAGACCCAGTACTTC.

The gene calls are TRBV7-3 and TRBJ2-2; 7 bases are shared with TRBD1. The CDR3 sequence is 15 residues long. Losses at the gene ends were 3 bases for V and 1 base for J; bases not matched to a gene: 2. Germline-derived CDR1 and CDR2 are SGHTA and FQGTGA. The CDR3 DNA sequence: TGTGCCAGCAGCTTTAGACAGGGGAACACCGGGGAGCTGTTTTTT. This sequence encodes CASSFRQGNTGELFF.

This clone has more than one count but fewer than ten. V and J are TRBV3-1 (or the pseudogene TRBV3-2) and TRBJ1-5; D is unresolved. This CDR3 has 13 residues. V lost 11 bases to trimming and J lost 2 bases, with 13 bases between them. CDR1 is LGHDT, CDR2 YNNKEL, per germline (reference sequence). The CDR3 loop is CASGWTGNQPQHF. The CDR3 region has the DNA TGTGCCTCCGGTTGGACGGGCAATCAGCCCCAGCATTTT.

The chain uses TRBV6-5 and TRBJ2-3, with no clear D. The CDR3 extends over 16 amino acids. The germline V and J ends were trimmed by 0 bases and 3 bases, with 13 bases remaining between them. Germline V lookup: CDR1 MNHEY, CDR2 SVGAGI. CDR3: CASSYSRRSVTDTQYF. The CDR3 nucleotides are TGTGCCAGCAGTTACTCGAGAAGGAGCGTGACAGATACGCAGTATTTT.

This clone was detected once. The V and J genes are TRBV9 and TRBJ1-6; D not certain. This CDR3 spans 14 amino acids. Trimming stripped 3 bases from V and 9 bases from J, with 13 bases between. CDR1 SGDLS and CDR2 YYNGEE come from the germline V gene. The CDR3 DNA is TGTGCCAGCAGCGCCCCCGAAGGCTCTTCACCCCTCCACTTT. Amino acid sequence: CASSAPEGSSPLHF.

The chain joins TRBV28 to TRBJ1-5; the D is unclear. The CDR3 loop spans 10 amino acids. V dropped 7 bases and J dropped 4 bases, with 2 bases sitting between them. The germline CDR1 and CDR2 sequences are MDHEN and SYDVKM. CDR3 sequence reads: CASNNQPQHF. CDR3 nucleotide sequence: TGTGCCAGCAATAATCAGCCCCAGCATTTT.

The chain recombines TRBV10-2 with TRBJ1-3; the match to TRBD1 covers 8 bases. Germline CDR1 WSHSY, CDR2 SAAADI. The CDR3 is 14 residues long. With 8 bases clipped from V and 8 bases from J, the junction kept 11 bases outside the gene matches. The CDR3 is CASREGRGPDTIYF. CDR3 nucleotides: TGCGCCAGCCGCGAAGGCAGGGGGCCGGACACCATATATTTT.

The V call is TRBV19, the J call TRBJ1-2, with a weak D call TRBD1 (5 bases). V gave up 6 bases and J gave up 4 bases, with 21 bases separating them. The CDR3 is 16 residues long. Germline values: CDR1 LNHDA, CDR2 SQIVND (reference sequence). The DNA for the CDR3 is TGTGCCAGTAGCCCGACCGGGACCTCCGCCAGCTATGGCTACACCTTC. It translates to CASSPTGTSASYGYTF.

This clone was seen a single time. V usage is TRBV15 and J usage is TRBJ1-3; 11 bases agree with TRBD1. CDR3 length: 13 residues. Germline CDR1 is LNHNV and CDR2 is YYDKDF (reference sequence). Trimming took 1 base from V and 11 from J; bases not matched to a gene: 1. The CDR3 region is CATSRGGQGAIYF. CDR3 DNA sequence: TGTGCCACCAGCAGAGGGGGACAGGGGGCCATATATTTT.

V and J are TRBV6-6 and TRBJ2-7; TRBD1 matches 9 bases. Trimming cost V 4 bases and J 1 base; bases outside gene matches: 2. Germline assignment: CDR1 MNHNY and CDR2 SVGAGI (reference sequence). The CDR3 runs to 14 residues. The CDR3 loop is CASSSTGGSYEQYF. DNA of the CDR3: TGTGCCAGCAGTTCGACAGGGGGATCCTACGAGCAGTACTTC.

CDR3 amino acids: CASSFGAGSYNEQFF. The CDR3 coding sequence is TGTGCCAGCAGCTTTGGGGCAGGATCCTACAATGAGCAGTTCTTC. V usage is TRBV7-3 and J usage is TRBJ2-1, with D perhaps TRBD1 (5 bases). The CDR3 totals 15 residues. Trimming cost V 3 bases and J 1 base, with 10 bases left between them. Germline-derived CDR1 and CDR2 are SGHTA and FQGTGA.

The chain is built from TRBV4-1 and TRBJ1-1; maybe TRBD1 (5 bases). V shed 1 base and J shed 1 base, with 7 bases lying between them. CDR1 is MGHRA, CDR2 YSYEKL, per germline. There are 14 residues in the CDR3. The DNA of the CDR3 is TGCGCCAGCAGCCAAGGGGGGGGGAACACTGAAGCTTTCTTT. This encodes CASSQGGGNTEAFF.

This clone has a single count. This chain uses TRBV19 with TRBJ1-2, with D possibly being TRBD1 (5 bases). V was pared by 1 base and J by 6 bases, with 15 bases between. CDR1 and CDR2 from the germline V gene are LNHDA and SQIVND (reference sequence). The CDR3 is 15 residues long. The CDR3 DNA sequence: TGTGCCAGTAGTATAGTTAAGGGGCGAGTCAATGGCTACACCTTC. This codes for CASSIVKGRVNGYTF.

The J gene is TRBJ2-6, the V gene TRBV6-5; perhaps TRBD1 as D (5 bases). The CDR3 has 16 residues. CDR1 is MNHEY, CDR2 SVGAGI, per germline. V was cut by 0 bases and J by 0 bases, with 6 bases left in between. The CDR3 loop reads CASSYSTVSGANVLTF. For the CDR3, the DNA is TGTGCCAGCAGTTACTCGACAGTCTCTGGGGCCAACGTCCTGACTTTC.

Of note for this clone: One end of the junction fails to match germline, which may point to a read error. The chain is built from TRBV2 and TRBJ1-1; 9 bases are shared with TRBD1. Germline V gives CDR1 SNHLY, CDR2 FYNNEI. This CDR3 is 11 amino acids long. The CDR3 nucleotides read TGTGCCAGCAGAGGGGACAGGGAAAGACTCTTT. Translation: CASRGDRERLF.

The V and J genes are TRBV7-9 and TRBJ1-4; no clear D. The CDR3 loop spans 16 amino acids. CDR1 SEHNR and CDR2 FQNEAQ come from the germline V gene (reference sequence). Trimming stripped 5 bases from V and 6 bases from J, with 19 bases between. CDR3 region: CASSRLPGYGDEKLFF. The CDR3 region has the DNA TGTGCCAGCAGCCGACTACCGGGCTACGGGGATGAAAAACTGTTTTTT.

The chain employs TRBV2 and TRBJ2-3; the D gene could be TRBD1 or TRBD2 (5 bases each). V was shortened by 8 bases and J by 4 bases, with 19 bases between the two germline ends. This CDR3 has 15 residues. Germline V CDR1 and CDR2: SNHLY, FYNNEI. The CDR3 DNA reads as TGTGCCAGCGCCTCGTCGGGGCCTGGGGCAGATACGCAGTATTTT. Translating it yields CASASSGPGADTQYF.

The chain recombines TRBV9 with TRBJ1-3; D call uncertain. This CDR3 spans 15 amino acids. Germline V CDR1 and CDR2: SGDLS, YYNGEE. Trimming removed 0 bases at V and 3 bases at J, with 10 bases between. The CDR3 nucleotides read TGTGCCAGCAGCGTAGGAGGTCCGGATGGAAACACCATATATTTT. This codes for CASSVGGPDGNTIYF. The full variable domain, its missing parts supplied by reference TRBV9 and TRBJ1-3, is DSGVTQTPKHLITATGQRVTLRCSPRSGDLSVYWYQQSLDQGLQFLIQYYNGEERAKGNILERFSAQQFPDLHSELNLSSLELGDSALYFCASSVGGPDGNTIYFGEGSWLTVV.

The chain joins TRBV11-2 to TRBJ2-7; D perhaps matches TRBD1 (6 bases). CDR3 size: 13 residues. V shed 5 bases and J shed 6 bases, with 14 bases lying between them. Looked up from germline, CDR1 is SGHAT and CDR2 is FQNNGV. CDR3 DNA sequence: TGTGCCAGCAGCCCATGGGAAGGGGGCGAGCAGTACTTC. Its translation is CASSPWEGGEQYF.

J is TRBJ2-3 and V is TRBV11-3; TRBD2 aligns across 8 bases. The CDR3 consists of 13 residues. Germline V CDR1 and CDR2: SGHNT, YENEEA. V was clipped by 1 base and J by 10 bases; unmatched bases: 4. CDR3 coding DNA: TGTGCCAGCAGCTTAGTCAGCGGGGGTCCGCAGTATTTT. This codes for CASSLVSGGPQYF. Together with reference TRBV11-3 and TRBJ2-3, the CDR3 gives the full variable domain: EAGVVQSPRYKIIEKKQPVAFWCNPISGHNTLYWYLQNLGQGPELLIRYENEEAVDDSQLPKDRFSAERLKGVDSTLKIQPAELGDSAVYLCASSLVSGGPQYFGPGTRLTVL.

Regarding this clone: This sample includes further DNA sequences coding for the same CDR3. The chain uses TRBV19 and TRBJ1-5; D remains ambiguous. Germline assignment: CDR1 LNHDA and CDR2 SQIVND (reference sequence). V was trimmed by 3 bases and J by 4 bases, leaving 7 bases between them. CDR3 size: 13 residues. The CDR3 nucleotides read TGTGCCAGTAGTATCTCGGGGAATCAGCCCCAGCATTTT. Amino acid sequence: CASSISGNQPQHF. Variable domain in full (rest from reference TRBV19 and TRBJ1-5): DGGITQSPKYLFRKEGQNVTLSCEQNLNHDAMYWYRQDPGQGLRLIYYSQIVNDFQKGDIAEGYSVSREKKESFPLTVTSAQKNPTAFYLCASSISGNQPQHFGDGTRLSIL.

This clone was detected only once. The chain combines TRBV7-9 with TRBJ2-3; D may be TRBD1 (5 bases). CDR1 and CDR2 from the germline V gene are SEHNR and FQNEAQ (reference sequence). The V end was cut by 3 bases, the J end by 5 bases, with 9 bases between. The CDR3 totals 13 residues. CDR3: CASSLSGIDTQYF. The CDR3 coding sequence is TGTGCCAGCAGCTTGTCAGGGATAGATACGCAGTATTTT.

The chain uses TRBV2 and TRBJ1-1; D remains unclear. Germline lookup yields CDR1 SNHLY and CDR2 FYNNEI. This CDR3 has 13 amino acids. Trimming removed 4 bases from V and 11 bases from J, with 17 bases in between. This CDR3 reads CASSVESPGRAFF. The CDR3 DNA is TGTGCCAGCAGTGTAGAATCCCCCGGACGGGCTTTCTTT.

The chain has TRBV13 and TRBJ2-7; no definite D call. This CDR3 spans 16 amino acids. V lost 5 bases, J lost 0 bases, and 17 bases lay in between. CDR1 is PRHDT and CDR2 is FYEKMQ in the germline V gene (reference sequence). CDR3 in amino acids: CASSAYGRDSSYEQYF. CDR3 nucleotides: TGTGCCAGCAGCGCATACGGCCGTGATAGCTCCTACGAGCAGTACTTC.

This clone was found once. This chain links TRBV10-2 with TRBJ2-2; TRBD1 matches at 11 bases. The V and J ends lost 5 bases and 7 bases, in that order; junction bases with no gene match: 12. In germline, CDR1 is WSHSY, CDR2 SAAADI. The CDR3 is 17 amino acids. Written as DNA, the CDR3 is TGCGCCAGCAGTAAGGGAATAGGGACAGGGGGAATCGGGGAGCTGTTTTTT. It codes for CASSKGIGTGGIGELFF.

This chain uses TRBV7-6 with TRBJ2-7; TRBD1 matches at 9 bases. V dropped 1 base and J dropped 2; count of bases not matched to a gene: 0. Germline V gene lookup returns CDR1 SGHVS and CDR2 FNYEAQ. The CDR3 sequence is 14 residues long. The CDR3 spells CASSLGTGAYEQYF. For the CDR3, the DNA is TGTGCCAGCAGCTTAGGGACAGGGGCCTACGAGCAGTACTTC.

The genes are TRBV27 and TRBJ2-1, with 7 bases matching TRBD1. Germline loops: CDR1 MNHEY, CDR2 SMNVEV (reference sequence). Trimming took 5 bases from V and 13 from J; bases not matched to a gene: 11. The CDR3 runs to 13 residues. The CDR3 loop is CASSKYSGQEQFF. DNA of the CDR3: TGTGCCAGCAGTAAATACTCAGGACAGGAACAGTTCTTC.

This clone appeared a few times. V gene TRBV15 combines with J gene TRBJ2-7, with 7 bases that match TRBD1. This CDR3 comprises 14 residues. The ends lost 4 bases at V and 9 bases at J; junction bases unmatched: 12. Germline V gene data show CDR1 as LNHNV and CDR2 as YYDKDF (reference sequence). Written as DNA, the CDR3 is TGTGCCACCAGCAAGGACAGGCCCTCGCTCGGGCAGTACTTC. Encoded protein: CATSKDRPSLGQYF.